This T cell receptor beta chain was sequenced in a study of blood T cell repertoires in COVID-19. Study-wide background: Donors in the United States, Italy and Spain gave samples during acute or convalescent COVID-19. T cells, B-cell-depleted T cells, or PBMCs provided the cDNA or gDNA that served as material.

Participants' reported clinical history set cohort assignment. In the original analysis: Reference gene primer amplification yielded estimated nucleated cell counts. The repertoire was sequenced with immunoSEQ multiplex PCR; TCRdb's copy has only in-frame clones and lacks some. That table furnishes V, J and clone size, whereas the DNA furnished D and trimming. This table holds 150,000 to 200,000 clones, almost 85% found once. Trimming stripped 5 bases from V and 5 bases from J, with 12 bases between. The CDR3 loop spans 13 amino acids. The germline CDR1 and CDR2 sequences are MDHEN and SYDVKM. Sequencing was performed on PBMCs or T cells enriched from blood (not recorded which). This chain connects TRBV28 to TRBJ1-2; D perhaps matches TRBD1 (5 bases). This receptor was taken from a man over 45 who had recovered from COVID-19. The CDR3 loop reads CASSALGGYGYTF. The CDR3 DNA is TGTGCCAGCAGTGCGCTGGGGGGTTATGGCTACACCTTC.